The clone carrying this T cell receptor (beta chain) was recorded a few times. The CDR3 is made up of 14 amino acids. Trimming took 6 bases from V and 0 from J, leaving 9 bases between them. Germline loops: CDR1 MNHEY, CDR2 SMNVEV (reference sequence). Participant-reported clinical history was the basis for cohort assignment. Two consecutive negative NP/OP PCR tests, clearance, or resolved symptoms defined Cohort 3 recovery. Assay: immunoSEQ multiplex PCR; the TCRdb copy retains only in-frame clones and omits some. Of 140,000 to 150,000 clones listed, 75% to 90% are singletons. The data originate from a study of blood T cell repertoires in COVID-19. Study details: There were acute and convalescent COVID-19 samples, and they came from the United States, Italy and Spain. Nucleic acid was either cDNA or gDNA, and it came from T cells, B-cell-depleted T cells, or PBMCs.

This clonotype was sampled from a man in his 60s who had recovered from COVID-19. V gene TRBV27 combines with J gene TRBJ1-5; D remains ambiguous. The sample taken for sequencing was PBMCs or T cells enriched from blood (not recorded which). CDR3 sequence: CASSDTFSNQPQHF. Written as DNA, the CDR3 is TGTGCCAGCAGCGACACCTTTAGCAATCAGCCCCAGCATTTT.